One and the same sample provided the 28 T cell receptor beta chains below, sequenced in a study of blood T cells in healthy people across ages. The authors ran a second PCR of about 6 to 12 cycles using a sample-barcoded 5' primer and a J-beta primer mix. TCRdb called the 5' RACE reads again in MiXCR, with one record for every CDR3 protein. The profile shows approximately 770,000 distinct CDR3 sequences, roughly 60% of them singletons. Sequences were obtained from blood. The receptor set was obtained from a man in his thirties or forties in good health.

This clonotype was observed a handful of times. The chain links TRBV4-2 to TRBJ2-1; TRBD2 matches at 10 bases. This CDR3 is built from 18 residues. Trimming at V came to 0 bases and at J to 4 bases, leaving 9 bases not matched to a gene. Germline loops: CDR1 LGHNA, CDR2 YNFKEQ. DNA of the CDR3: TGTGCCAGCAGCCAAGAAGGGTTGATAGCGGGAGGTTACAATGAGCAGTTCTTC. Translated, it gives CASSQEGLIAGGYNEQFF.

The rearrangement links TRBV20-1 to TRBJ2-5; 7 bases are shared with TRBD1. The V and J ends lost 5 bases and 5 bases, in that order; junction bases with no gene match: 14. Germline CDR1 reads DFQATT; CDR2 reads SNEGSKA (reference sequence). The CDR3 consists of 15 residues. In nucleotides, the CDR3 is TGCAGTGCTTTACGCTCCGGGACAGTCAGGGAGACCCAGTACTTC. This encodes CSALRSGTVRETQYF.

The gene calls are TRBV5-1 and TRBJ2-5, with D maybe TRBD2 (6 bases). Matching the DNA end better, TRBJ2-7 makes the J call doubtful. In germline, CDR1 is SGHRS, CDR2 YFSETQ. The CDR3 totals 15 residues. CDR3 sequence (DNA): TGCGCCAGCAGCCCGGACCCGACTAGAAGTGACGAGCAGTACTTC. This translates into CASSPDPTRSDEQYF.

This chain connects TRBV29-1 to TRBJ2-5; TRBD2 aligns across 9 bases. Germline V gene lookup returns CDR1 SQVTM and CDR2 ANQGSEA. V shed 6 bases and J 5 bases; nucleotides not matched to a gene: 13. This CDR3 contains 15 residues. CDR3 amino acids: CSVGASGNLQETQYF. CDR3 bases: TGCAGCGTAGGGGCTAGCGGGAATCTTCAGGAGACCCAGTACTTC.

As to this clonotype: At one end the junction does not follow the germline gene, possibly because of a read error. This chain uses TRBV6-1 with TRBJ2-3; D ambiguous. The CDR3 is made up of 13 amino acids. Germline CDR1 reads MNHNS; CDR2 reads SASEGT. DNA of the CDR3: TGTGCCGGCAGTGAACGTCGGGTAGATACGCAGTATTTT. The encoded protein is CAGSERRVDTQYF.

This clonotype occurred once. This chain joins TRBV7-9 and TRBJ1-2, with D perhaps matching TRBD1 (6 bases). Per the germline V gene, CDR1 is SEHNR and CDR2 is FQNEAQ (reference sequence). CDR3 size: 14 residues. Trimming took off 2 bases at V and 7 bases at J, with 14 bases between the two ends. In DNA, the CDR3 is TGTGCCAGCAGCTTATGGGGGGCGTCTGGTGGCTACACCTTC. Protein: CASSLWGASGGYTF.

The CDR3 loop is CASSPNRVGEQYF. For the CDR3, the DNA is TGCGCCAGCAGCCCGAACAGGGTCGGGGAGCAGTACTTC. The V call is TRBV4-1, the J call TRBJ2-7; D is possibly TRBD1 (6 bases). The germline V gene encodes CDR1 MGHRA and CDR2 YSYEKL. Trimming cost V 4 bases and J 7 bases, with 14 bases left between them. CDR3 length: 13 residues.

A remark on this clonotype: A read error may account for a junction end that differs from germline. This chain links TRBV20-1 with TRBJ1-2; D uncertain. The CDR3 totals 13 residues. Germline CDR1 reads DFQATT; CDR2 reads SNEGSKA (reference sequence). The CDR3 coding sequence is TGTAGTGCCGCCAAGGGAAGTGGCTATGGCTACACCTTC. Translating gives CSAAKGSGYGYTF.

The chain employs TRBV6-2 or TRBV6-3 and TRBJ1-2; 9 bases are shared with TRBD1. The germline CDR1 and CDR2 sequences are MNHEY and SVGEGT. V gave up 4 bases and J gave up 7 bases; unmatched junction bases: 4. This CDR3 region has 13 residues. The CDR3, as DNA: TGTGCCAGCAGTTGGGACAGGGTTCGTGGCTACACCTTC. Protein: CASSWDRVRGYTF.

The chain links TRBV27 to TRBJ2-5; 15 nucleotides agree with TRBD2. The junction had 1 base not matched to a gene; V was cut back by 7 bases and J by 4 bases. The germline V gene has CDR1 MNHEY and CDR2 SMNVEV (reference sequence). This CDR3 contains 14 residues. The CDR3 region is CASKGLAGGETQYF. CDR3 nucleotides: TGTGCCAGCAAGGGACTAGCGGGGGGAGAGACCCAGTACTTC.

This clonotype was counted between two and nine times. The chain carries TRBV3-1 and TRBJ2-5; D is ambiguous. The ends were cut back, 0 bases at V and 2 bases at J, with 10 bases in the middle. Germline lookup yields CDR1 LGHDT and CDR2 YNNKEL (reference sequence). This CDR3 region has 15 residues. The DNA of the CDR3 is TGTGCCAGCAGCCAAGATCGAGGTTTACAAGAGACCCAGTACTTC. Amino acids: CASSQDRGLQETQYF.

J is TRBJ2-1 and V is TRBV20-1, with 11 bases that match TRBD2. The trim removed 5 bases at V and 12 bases at J, leaving 18 bases unmatched. CDR1 is DFQATT, CDR2 SNEGSKA, per germline (reference sequence). The CDR3 runs to 16 residues. The chain's CDR3 is CSASHDTSGSSYAQFF. The CDR3 region has the DNA TGCAGTGCTTCCCATGATACTAGCGGGAGTAGTTATGCGCAGTTCTTC.

This chain links TRBV6-1 with TRBJ2-1, with a weak D call TRBD2 (5 bases). Germline CDR1 and CDR2: MNHNS and SASEGT. Between the trimmed V and J ends, which lost 8 bases and 4 bases, there was a span of 21 bases. There are 16 residues in the CDR3. CDR3 DNA: TGTGCCAGCGCATTCGACTATAGCGTCCATTACAATGAGCAGTTCTTC. As protein: CASAFDYSVHYNEQFF.

Only a few counts were recorded for this clonotype. V usage is TRBV7-2 and J usage is TRBJ2-7, with 11 bases lining up with TRBD2. Trimming cost V 2 bases and J 3 bases; bases outside gene matches: 9. CDR1 SGHTA and CDR2 FQGNSA come from the germline V gene. The CDR3 runs 17 residues. CDR3 sequence reads: CASSLRSSSGRNYEQYF. CDR3 bases: TGTGCCAGCAGCTTAAGGTCCTCTAGCGGGAGGAACTACGAGCAGTACTTC.

The sample holds a few counts of this clonotype. V is TRBV10-3 and J is TRBJ2-5; no reliable D call. The germline V and J ends were trimmed by 2 bases and 0 bases, with 7 bases remaining between them. There are 14 residues in the CDR3. CDR1 is ENHRY, CDR2 SYGVKD, per germline. This chain's CDR3 is CAISERSDQETQYF. CDR3 in DNA: TGTGCCATCAGTGAGAGGAGCGACCAAGAGACCCAGTACTTC.

The rearrangement uses TRBV7-2 and TRBJ2-1; maybe TRBD1 (5 bases). Trimming took off 1 base at V and 0 bases at J, with 13 bases between the two ends. The germline V gene encodes CDR1 SGHTA and CDR2 FQGNSA. The CDR3 covers 17 residues. DNA for the CDR3: TGTGCCAGCAGCTTAGATCAGGGCCCAATCTCCTACAATGAGCAGTTCTTC. Its protein is CASSLDQGPISYNEQFF.

As for this clonotype: A read error may produce the germline difference seen at one junction end. The chain recombines TRBV25-1 with TRBJ2-7, with 8 bases fitting TRBD2. The end of the DNA aligns better with TRBJ2-5, so the J call may be wrong. CDR3 length equals 15 residues. CDR1 and CDR2 (germline): MGHDK, SYGVNS. The CDR3 region is CASSDKAGAGETQYF. The CDR3, as DNA: TGTGCCAGTAGTGATAAAGCGGGAGCGGGTGAGACCCAGTACTTC.

This clonotype was seen more than once but under ten times. This may be a read error: a much more frequent sequence differs by one nucleotide. The rearrangement uses TRBV7-8 and TRBJ2-1; D is tentatively TRBD1 or TRBD2 (5 bases each). The better agreement between TRBJ2-7 and the DNA end casts doubt on the J call. CDR3 size: 13 residues. The germline V gene encodes CDR1 SGHVS and CDR2 FQNEAQ. The chain's CDR3 is CASSLKLWGEQYF. In DNA form, the CDR3 reads TGTGCCAGCAGCCTCAAATTGTGGGGGGAGCAGTACTTC.

This clonotype showed up just a few times. V gene TRBV25-1 combines with J gene TRBJ1-6; no definite D call. Germline values: CDR1 MGHDK, CDR2 SYGVNS. V was shortened by 2 bases and J by 7 bases, with 9 bases between the two germline ends. The CDR3 covers 14 residues. The CDR3 DNA reads as TGTGCCAGCAGTGAAGGGCGGTCAAATTCACCCCTCCACTTT. Translating it yields CASSEGRSNSPLHF.

A remark on this clonotype: Just one base apart from a much larger clone, this may be a read error. The genes are TRBV9 and TRBJ2-7; no definite D call. The CDR3 extends over 13 amino acids. Between the trimmed V and J ends, which lost 4 bases and 0 bases, there was a span of 8 bases. Germline CDR1 is SGDLS and CDR2 is YYNGEE. CDR3: CASSPRASYEQYF. As DNA, the CDR3 is TGTGCCAGCAGCCCCCGGGCCTCCTACGAGCAGTACTTC.

J is TRBJ2-4 and V is TRBV3-1, with 8 bases fitting TRBD2. The J call may not be correct, given that the DNA end is closer to TRBJ2-7. CDR1 is LGHDT, CDR2 YNNKEL, per germline (reference sequence). The CDR3 has 19 residues. CDR3 sequence: CASSQALSREGNLTYEQYF. The DNA of the CDR3 is TGTGCCAGCAGCCAAGCCCTTTCACGGGAGGGAAATCTCACCTACGAGCAGTACTTC.

To note about this clonotype: The junction departs from germline at one end; a sequencing error may be responsible. The rearrangement links TRBV29-1 to TRBJ2-7; no definite D call. The CDR3 has 12 residues. Germline V gives CDR1 SQVTM, CDR2 ANQGSEA. CDR3 DNA: TGCGGCGTTGAAGTCACAGACTACGAGCAGTACTTC. The encoded protein is CGVEVTDYEQYF.

This chain joins TRBV28 and TRBJ2-1; possibly TRBD2 for D (5 bases). CDR1 MDHEN and CDR2 SYDVKM come from the germline V gene. This CDR3 contains 15 residues. V shed 6 bases and J shed 7 bases, with 19 bases lying between them. The CDR3 DNA sequence: TGTGCCAGCAGGTCGGGGAGTAGTGCTTGGAATGAGCAGTTCTTC. This encodes CASRSGSSAWNEQFF.

Details on this clonotype: The junction differs from germline at one of its ends, possibly a read error. V usage is TRBV12-3 or TRBV12-4 and J usage is TRBJ2-3, with TRBD2 matching over 9 bases. This CDR3 has 14 residues. CDR3 protein: CVSNGGGGGDAQYF. The DNA for the CDR3 is TGTGTCAGCAATGGCGGGGGGGGCGGAGATGCGCAGTATTTT.

This clonotype was seen many times. This chain connects TRBV6-5 to TRBJ2-6, with D perhaps matching TRBD1 (5 bases). This CDR3 contains 14 residues. Trimming took 8 bases from V and 0 from J, leaving 8 bases between them. Germline V gives CDR1 MNHEY, CDR2 SVGAGI. The CDR3 DNA is TGTGCCAGCGGGGCAAGCTCTGGGGCCAACGTCCTGACTTTC. This gives the protein CASGASSGANVLTF.

V is TRBV20-1 and J is TRBJ2-6; unclear D gene. Trimming removed 5 bases from V and 2 bases from J, with 7 bases in between. The CDR3 is 13 amino acids. In germline, CDR1 is DFQATT, CDR2 SNEGSKA (reference sequence). CDR3 coding DNA: TGCAGTGCTCCCAGCCCTGGGGCCAACGTCCTGACTTTC. Protein: CSAPSPGANVLTF.

This clonotype has a single count. The chain employs TRBV11-3 and TRBJ2-1, with D possibly being TRBD2 (5 bases). The CDR3 has 17 residues. CDR1 is SGHNT, CDR2 YENEEA, per germline. Between the trimmed V and J ends, which lost 1 base and 0 bases, there was a span of 13 bases. CDR3: CASSLGGAFSSYNEQFF. CDR3 coding DNA: TGTGCCAGCAGCTTAGGGGGAGCGTTTAGCTCCTACAATGAGCAGTTCTTC.

The CDR3 DNA is TGTGCCAGCAGCCAAGAGGGAAAGGGAAGCTCCTACGAGCAGTACTTC. Translation gives CASSQEGKGSSYEQYF. The chain combines TRBV3-1 with TRBJ2-7; D remains unclear. The CDR3 is made up of 16 amino acids. V lost 0 bases and J 0 bases, leaving 12 bases between the germline ends. Germline-derived CDR1 and CDR2 are LGHDT and YNNKEL (reference sequence).